One and the same sample provided the 32 T cell receptor beta chains below, sequenced in a study of long-term antiretroviral therapy in people with HIV. Version v3.0 of the immunoSEQ assay was performed at survey level. Sequencing was performed with immunoSEQ multiplex PCR; in TCRdb, only in-frame clones are kept and a portion is missing. The table has 15,000 to 20,000 clones, just over 75% seen once. The specimen was unsorted PBMCs, collected 0.5 years before starting antiretroviral therapy. Every receptor here comes from a woman between 45 and 60 years old with HIV.

The chain recombines TRBV10-2 with TRBJ1-2; D is undetermined. Germline lookup yields CDR1 WSHSY and CDR2 SAAADI. The V end was cut by 3 bases, the J end by 1 base, with 6 bases between. This CDR3 region has 13 residues. CDR3 DNA: TGCGCCAGCAGTGATCGGCTTAACTATGGCTACACCTTC. It is translated as CASSDRLNYGYTF.

The chain couples TRBV2 to TRBJ2-1, with D unresolved. V was shortened by 8 bases and J by 8 bases, with 19 bases between the two germline ends. CDR1 is SNHLY, CDR2 FYNNEI, per germline. The length of the CDR3 is 14 residues. The CDR3 spells CASDRSSLGDEQFF. For the CDR3, the DNA is TGTGCCAGCGACCGGTCGTCCCTCGGAGATGAGCAGTTCTTC.

V usage is TRBV4-1 and J usage is TRBJ1-4; possibly TRBD1 for D (5 bases). This CDR3 has 15 amino acids. Per germline, CDR1 MGHRA and CDR2 YSYEKL. V shed 1 base and J shed 2 bases, with 8 bases lying between them. In DNA form, the CDR3 reads TGCGCCAGCAGCCAAGGGGGACTCACTAATGAAAAACTGTTTTTT. It yields the protein CASSQGGLTNEKLFF.

This clone was seen more than once but under ten times. V is TRBV13 and J is TRBJ2-7; the match to TRBD1 covers 8 bases. This CDR3 spans 15 amino acids. From germline, CDR1 is PRHDT and CDR2 FYEKMQ (reference sequence). Germline trimming cut 0 bases from V and 1 base from J; bases unmatched to any gene: 2. The DNA of the CDR3 is TGTGCCAGCAGCTTAGGGGGACAGGCTTCCTACGAGCAGTACTTC. Translating gives CASSLGGQASYEQYF.

The rearrangement links TRBV5-5 to TRBJ2-5; D remains ambiguous. Trimming left V 4 bases short and J 0 bases short, with 13 bases between. This CDR3 is 15 amino acids long. Looked up from germline, CDR1 is SGHKS and CDR2 is YYEKEE (reference sequence). CDR3 DNA sequence: TGTGCCAGCAGCCTCCGGGTCCGGGACCAAGAGACCCAGTACTTC. Amino acids: CASSLRVRDQETQYF.

J is TRBJ2-2 and V is TRBV5-6; no definite D call. The V end lost 0 bases, the J end lost 6 bases, and 12 bases lay between the germline ends. The CDR3 consists of 15 residues. In germline, CDR1 is SGHDT, CDR2 YYEEEE. The CDR3, as DNA: TGTGCCAGCAGCTTGGAAGGGTCTTGGGCCGGGGAGCTGTTTTTT. It translates to CASSLEGSWAGELFF. The full variable domain, with the rest looked up from reference TRBV5-6 and TRBJ2-2, is DAGVTQSPTHLIKTRGQQVTLRCSPKSGHDTVSWYQQALGQGPQFIFQYYEEEERQRGNFPDRFSGHQFPNYSSELNVNALLLGDSALYLCASSLEGSWAGELFFGEGSRLTVL.

The CDR3 spells CASSTLGTANTEAFF. The DNA for the CDR3 is TGCGCCAGCAGCACCCTCGGGACAGCCAACACTGAAGCTTTCTTT. V and J are TRBV5-1 and TRBJ1-1; 7 bases fit TRBD1. The germline gives CDR1 SGHRS, CDR2 YFSETQ. Trimming at V came to 4 bases and at J to 2 bases, leaving 8 bases not matched to a gene. There are 15 residues in the CDR3. The complete variable domain, with remaining parts taken from reference TRBV5-1 and TRBJ1-1, reads KAGVTQTPRYLIKTRGQQVTLSCSPISGHRSVSWYQQTPGQGLQFLFEYFSETQRNKGNFPGRFSGRQFSNSRSEMNVSTLELGDSALYLCASSTLGTANTEAFFGQGTRLTVV.

The V and J genes are TRBV4-2 and TRBJ2-3, with 10 bases matching TRBD2. CDR1 and CDR2 (germline): LGHNA, YNFKEQ. Losses at the gene ends were 3 bases for V and 0 bases for J; bases not matched to a gene: 6. There are 17 residues in the CDR3. The CDR3 region is CASSHILAGGSTDTQYF. CDR3 sequence (DNA): TGTGCCAGCAGCCATATCTTAGCGGGGGGAAGCACAGATACGCAGTATTTT.

The sample holds one count of this clone. The chain uses TRBV7-9 and TRBJ1-1; D is perhaps TRBD1 (5 bases). The germline V and J ends were trimmed by 7 bases and 0 bases, with 9 bases remaining between them. The CDR3 runs 13 residues. Germline V gives CDR1 SEHNR, CDR2 FQNEAQ (reference sequence). The CDR3 reads CASTGGVNTEAFF. The CDR3 DNA is TGTGCCAGCACCGGGGGGGTGAACACTGAAGCTTTCTTT.

V is TRBV6-6 and J is TRBJ1-1; D may be TRBD1 (6 bases). Per the germline V gene, CDR1 is MNHNY and CDR2 is SVGAGI (reference sequence). V gave up 7 bases and J gave up 2 bases, with 17 bases separating them. This CDR3 is built from 15 residues. This CDR3 is CASTQRGTLNTEAFF. In DNA form, the CDR3 reads TGTGCCAGCACCCAGCGCGGGACACTTAACACTGAAGCTTTCTTT.

The chain uses TRBV19 and TRBJ2-3, with no clear D. Trimming shortened V by 2 bases and J by 5 bases, and 8 bases separated the two germline ends. The germline gives CDR1 LNHDA, CDR2 SQIVND (reference sequence). CDR3 size: 13 residues. Here the CDR3 reads CASSISRRDTQYF. The DNA for the CDR3 is TGTGCCAGTAGTATATCGAGGAGAGATACGCAGTATTTT.

This CDR3 is CASSYTGGQETQYF. Here the CDR3 DNA reads TGTGCCAGCAGCTATACAGGGGGGCAAGAGACCCAGTACTTC. This chain connects TRBV5-5 to TRBJ2-5, with 8 bases aligning to TRBD1. Germline values: CDR1 SGHKS, CDR2 YYEKEE (reference sequence). The CDR3 loop spans 14 amino acids. Germline trimming cut 3 bases from V and 2 bases from J; bases unmatched to any gene: 3.

The gene calls are TRBV6-6 and TRBJ1-2, with D possibly TRBD1 on 6 matching bases. CDR3 length: 14 amino acids. V gave up 6 bases and J gave up 4 bases, with 15 bases separating them. CDR1 and CDR2 (germline): MNHNY, SVGAGI (reference sequence). CDR3 amino acids: CASRGGGDTYGYTF. CDR3 DNA: TGTGCCAGCAGAGGAGGGGGAGATACCTATGGCTACACCTTC.

The chain employs TRBV27 and TRBJ2-5; D uncertain. CDR1 and CDR2 (germline): MNHEY, SMNVEV (reference sequence). The CDR3 has 14 amino acids. V lost 3 bases and J 0 bases, leaving 8 bases between the germline ends. CDR3 DNA sequence: TGTGCCAGCAGTTTTAGGGCGTACCAAGAGACCCAGTACTTC. Translation gives CASSFRAYQETQYF.

The gene calls are TRBV19 and TRBJ2-5; 7 bases agree with TRBD1. CDR3 length: 15 residues. V shed 4 bases, J shed 3 bases, and the junction held 8 bases outside the gene matches. Germline V gene data show CDR1 as LNHDA and CDR2 as SQIVND (reference sequence). CDR3 residues: CASSNRGQAEETQYF. For the CDR3, the DNA is TGTGCCAGTAGTAACAGAGGACAGGCGGAAGAGACCCAGTACTTC.

The chain is built from TRBV6-6 and TRBJ1-3; no reliable D call. V was cut by 2 bases and J by 5 bases, with 13 bases left in between. This CDR3 contains 15 residues. Germline assignment: CDR1 MNHNY and CDR2 SVGAGI (reference sequence). This chain's CDR3 is CASSYPREGRNTIYF. CDR3 nucleotides: TGTGCCAGCAGTTACCCCAGAGAGGGAAGAAACACCATATATTTT.

The chain has TRBV5-1 and TRBJ1-4, with TRBD1 as a possible D gene (6 bases). CDR1 is SGHRS, CDR2 YFSETQ, per germline. Trimming left V 1 base short and J 7 bases short, with 11 bases between. The CDR3 is made up of 14 amino acids. The CDR3 DNA is TGCGCCAGCAGCTTGTTTGCAGGGGCTGAAAAACTGTTTTTT. Encoded protein: CASSLFAGAEKLFF.

The CDR3 protein is CASSLGGYNEQFF. Here the CDR3 DNA reads TGTGCCAGCAGTTTGGGCGGCTACAATGAGCAGTTCTTC. V gene TRBV27 combines with J gene TRBJ2-1; no definite D call. V lost 3 bases to trimming and J lost 3 bases, with 6 bases between them. The CDR3 extends over 13 amino acids. In germline, CDR1 is MNHEY, CDR2 SMNVEV (reference sequence).

The chain joins TRBV30 to TRBJ2-4, with D perhaps assigned TRBD1 or TRBD2 (5 bases each). The CDR3 spans 12 residues. Trimming removed 2 bases at V and 9 bases at J, with 11 bases between. Germline V gives CDR1 GTSNPN, CDR2 SVGIG (reference sequence). The CDR3 protein is CAWSPGDVIQYF. The CDR3 nucleotides read TGTGCCTGGAGTCCCGGGGACGTCATTCAGTACTTC.

The chain combines TRBV7-9 with TRBJ2-5; 8 bases are a match to TRBD1. V shed 4 bases, J shed 5 bases, and the junction held 6 bases outside the gene matches. The CDR3 totals 14 residues. Germline lookup yields CDR1 SEHNR and CDR2 FQNEAQ (reference sequence). CDR3 residues: CASSSGQGRETQYF. In DNA form, the CDR3 reads TGTGCCAGCAGCTCTGGACAGGGCCGGGAGACCCAGTACTTC.

This chain connects TRBV6-1 to TRBJ2-3; D remains ambiguous. The CDR3 length is 16 residues. Germline V gene data show CDR1 as MNHNS and CDR2 as SASEGT. V lost 3 bases and J 1 base, leaving 14 bases between the germline ends. The CDR3 is CASSDSWAARTDTQYF. In DNA, the CDR3 is TGTGCCAGCAGTGATTCGTGGGCCGCCCGCACAGATACGCAGTATTTT.

The chain combines TRBV6-1 with TRBJ1-1; D unresolved. The V gene lost 6 bases and the J gene lost 11 bases, with 13 bases spanning the gap. Germline V lookup: CDR1 MNHNS, CDR2 SASEGT. The CDR3 contains 11 residues. The CDR3 region is CASSHRKVAFF. CDR3 coding DNA: TGTGCCAGCAGCCACCGTAAGGTGGCTTTCTTT.

V gene TRBV5-6 combines with J gene TRBJ1-1, with TRBD1 matching over 10 bases. J was trimmed by 7 bases and V by 4 bases; bases with no gene match: 13. Per germline, CDR1 SGHDT and CDR2 YYEEEE. The CDR3 has 16 residues. CDR3 sequence: CASSREGQGVGVEAFF. CDR3 bases: TGTGCCAGCAGCAGGGAAGGACAGGGGGTCGGGGTTGAAGCTTTCTTT.

Concerning this clone itself: Different DNA sequences within this sample yield the same CDR3. The V and J genes are TRBV28 and TRBJ1-5; D is unclear. Per the germline V gene, CDR1 is MDHEN and CDR2 is SYDVKM. V was pared by 3 bases and J by 0 bases, with 9 bases between. The CDR3 length is 15 residues. The CDR3 DNA reads TGTGCCAGCAGTTTCGGTGGAGGTAGCAATCAGCCCCAGCATTTT. This encodes CASSFGGGSNQPQHF.

The chain combines TRBV7-2 with TRBJ2-3, with 12 bases aligning to TRBD2. Germline CDR1 and CDR2: SGHTA and FQGNSA. V gave up 4 bases and J gave up 9 bases; unmatched junction bases: 2. The CDR3 is made up of 13 amino acids. The CDR3 spells CASSSGTSGTQYF. CDR3 nucleotides: TGTGCCAGCAGCTCTGGGACTAGCGGGACGCAGTATTTT.

The gene calls are TRBV5-1 and TRBJ2-1, with D possibly TRBD1 on 6 matching bases. V was trimmed by 1 base and J by 8 bases, leaving 13 bases between them. The V gene's germline CDR1 is SGHRS and CDR2 YFSETQ. The CDR3 length is 14 residues. The chain's CDR3 is CASSLSRGLDEQFF. CDR3 in DNA: TGCGCCAGCAGCTTGAGCAGGGGTCTAGATGAGCAGTTCTTC.

On this clone: A far larger clone lies a single base away; this is likely a read error. The chain couples TRBV5-6 to TRBJ2-1; no clear D gene. CDR3 length: 15 residues. Trimming took 0 bases from V and 0 from J, leaving 7 bases between them. The germline V gene has CDR1 SGHDT and CDR2 YYEEEE. The CDR3 protein is CASSLAVSSYNEQFF. The DNA for the CDR3 is TGTGCCAGCAGCTTGGCGGTAAGCTCCTACAATGAGCAGTTCTTC.

This chain links TRBV9 with TRBJ2-3; TRBD2 agrees at 8 bases. There are 15 residues in the CDR3. Looked up from germline, CDR1 is SGDLS and CDR2 is YYNGEE. Trimming cost V 7 bases and J 6 bases; bases outside gene matches: 13. CDR3 DNA sequence: TGTGCCAGCGCCACCCGGGGGGGGATGGGTGATACGCAGTATTTT. Translation: CASATRGGMGDTQYF. The entire variable domain, with the rest obtained from reference TRBV9 and TRBJ2-3, is as follows: DSGVTQTPKHLITATGQRVTLRCSPRSGDLSVYWYQQSLDQGLQFLIQYYNGEERAKGNILERFSAQQFPDLHSELNLSSLELGDSALYFCASATRGGMGDTQYFGPGTRLTVL.

The genes are TRBV7-3 and TRBJ2-5, with 8 bases matching TRBD2. Germline assignment: CDR1 SGHTA and CDR2 FQGTGA. CDR3 size: 16 residues. V trimming: 5 bases; J trimming: 1 base; junction bases outside the gene matches: 9. This CDR3 is CASSQTGSGGQETQYF. CDR3 DNA: TGTGCCAGCAGCCAAACCGGCAGCGGGGGCCAAGAGACCCAGTACTTC.

V gene TRBV6-6 combines with J gene TRBJ2-3, with 8 bases that match TRBD1. The CDR3 sequence is 15 residues long. In germline, CDR1 is MNHNY, CDR2 SVGAGI (reference sequence). With 6 bases clipped from V and 0 bases from J, the junction kept 5 bases outside the gene matches. The CDR3 loop is CASSPDRGSTDTQYF. CDR3 in DNA: TGTGCCAGCAGCCCTGACAGGGGAAGCACAGATACGCAGTATTTT.

This clone was picked up a small number of times. The J gene is TRBJ2-5, the V gene TRBV7-9; D not certain. The CDR3 spans 17 residues. Germline V gene lookup returns CDR1 SEHNR and CDR2 FQNEAQ (reference sequence). Between the trimmed V and J ends, which lost 1 base and 1 base, there was a span of 16 bases. As DNA, the CDR3 is TGTGCCAGCAGCTTAGGATTGTGGGGAAATGGCCAAGAGACCCAGTACTTC. Encoded protein: CASSLGLWGNGQETQYF.

The genes are TRBV9 and TRBJ1-5; 8 bases align to TRBD1. Trimming took 4 bases from V and 5 from J; bases not matched to a gene: 8. This CDR3 spans 15 amino acids. In germline, CDR1 is SGDLS, CDR2 YYNGEE. The CDR3 nucleotides read TGTGCCAGCAGCCCTTCGGACAGGGCCCATCAGCCCCAGCATTTT. Encoded protein: CASSPSDRAHQPQHF.